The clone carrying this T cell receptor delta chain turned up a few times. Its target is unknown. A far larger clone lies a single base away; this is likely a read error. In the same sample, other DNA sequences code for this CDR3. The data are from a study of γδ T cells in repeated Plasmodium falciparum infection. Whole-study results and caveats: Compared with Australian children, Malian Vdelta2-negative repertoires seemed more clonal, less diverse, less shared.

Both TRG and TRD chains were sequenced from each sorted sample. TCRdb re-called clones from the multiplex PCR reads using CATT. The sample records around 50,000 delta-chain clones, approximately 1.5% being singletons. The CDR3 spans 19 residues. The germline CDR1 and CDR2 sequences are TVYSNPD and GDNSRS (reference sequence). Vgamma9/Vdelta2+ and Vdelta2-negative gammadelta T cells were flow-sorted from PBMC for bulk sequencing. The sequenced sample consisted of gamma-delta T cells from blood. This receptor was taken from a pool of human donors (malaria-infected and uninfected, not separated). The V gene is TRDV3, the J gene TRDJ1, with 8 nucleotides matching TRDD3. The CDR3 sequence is CAFRKVHQLGVLTRGKLIF. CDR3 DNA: TGCGCCTTTAGGAAGGTCCACCAACTGGGGGTTCTCACGCGGGGGAAACTCATCTTT. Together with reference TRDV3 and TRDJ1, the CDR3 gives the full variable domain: CDKVTQSSPDQTVASGSEVVLLCTYDTVYSNPDLFWYRIRPDYSFQFVFYGDNSRSEGADFTQGRFSVKHILTQKAFHLVISPVRTEDSATYYCAFRKVHQLGVLTRGKLIFGKGTRVTVEP.